This T cell receptor beta chain comes out of a study of T cells after yellow fever vaccination. Study-level background: Fractions with few cells were prepared using SMART-Seq v4 Ultra Low Input. Notes on the study in general: Clones that expanded after primary vaccination mostly reappeared after the booster (just under 98% CD4, 70% to 90% CD8).

TCRdb re-called the 5' RACE reads with MiXCR, one entry per CDR3 protein. The sample contains approximately 340,000 distinct CDR3 sequences, roughly 9.4% of which appear only once. This clonotype was counted between two and nine times. The antigen is not known. The CDR3 runs to 15 residues. With V trimmed by 7 bases and J by 7 bases, 12 bases remained unmatched. Sequences were derived from PBMCs, sampled on the day of the first yellow fever vaccination. The genes are TRBV12-3 or TRBV12-4 and TRBJ2-1; 8 bases fit TRBD2. The source of this sequence is a man aged 18 to 29 who received the YFV17D yellow fever vaccine. Here the CDR3 reads CASTLFGGAGNEQFF. CDR3 DNA: TGTGCCAGCACTCTCTTCGGGGGGGCGGGTAATGAGCAGTTCTTC.